This entry lists 9 T cell receptor beta chains sequenced from one sample in a study of blood T cell repertoires in COVID-19. The table came from immunoSEQ multiplex PCR; TCRdb's copy has only in-frame clones and leaves some out. The data contain 200,000 to 300,000 clones, 85% of them singletons. Sequencing was done on a sample of peripheral blood. These receptors were obtained from a woman in her sixties or seventies with active or convalescent COVID-19.

This clone appeared once. The chain links TRBV5-6 to TRBJ1-2; weak D call: TRBD1 (6 bases). The CDR3 runs to 12 residues. Germline V CDR1 and CDR2: SGHDT, YYEEEE. The V gene lost 4 bases and the J gene lost 8 bases, with 12 bases spanning the gap. CDR3 DNA sequence: TGTGCCAGCAGCACCTCCGGGACAGGCTACACCTTC. It yields the protein CASSTSGTGYTF.

In the case of this clone: The junction differs from germline at one of its ends, possibly a read error. The CDR3 DNA sequence: TGTGCTAGCAGCCCCGGAACTAGCGAGGCCAATGAGCAGTTCTTC. As protein: CASSPGTSEANEQFF. The chain employs TRBV7-7 and TRBJ2-1; 7 bases agree with TRBD2. The germline V gene encodes CDR1 SSHAT and CDR2 FNYEAQ (reference sequence). CDR3 length equals 15 residues.

This chain joins TRBV11-3 and TRBJ2-3; D not resolved. Per germline, CDR1 SGHNT and CDR2 YENEEA. The CDR3 is 15 residues long. V was pared by 1 base and J by 5 bases, with 13 bases between. The CDR3 region has the DNA TGTGCCAGCAGCTTAGGTATCCGGGTGGGAGATACGCAGTATTTT. Its protein product is CASSLGIRVGDTQYF.

V is TRBV4-1 and J is TRBJ2-3; D is unresolved. Per the germline V gene, CDR1 is MGHRA and CDR2 is YSYEKL. Trimming removed 1 base at V and 4 bases at J, with 9 bases between. The CDR3 length is 14 residues. CDR3 in amino acids: CASSQGVSADTQYF. DNA for the CDR3: TGCGCCAGCAGCCAAGGAGTGAGCGCAGATACGCAGTATTTT.

The table lists this clone with a few counts. This chain connects TRBV18 to TRBJ1-1, with 9 bases aligning to TRBD1. J lost 1 base, V lost 1 base, and 7 bases had no gene match. CDR1 and CDR2 from the germline V gene are KGHSH and LQKENI. This CDR3 comprises 17 residues. The CDR3 region is CASSPRQGVGANTEAFF. CDR3 nucleotide sequence: TGTGCCAGCTCACCACGACAGGGGGTAGGTGCGAACACTGAAGCTTTCTTT.

The table lists this clone with a few counts. The chain is built from TRBV2 and TRBJ2-3, with 10 bases aligning to TRBD2. The junction had 6 bases not matched to a gene; V was cut back by 9 bases and J by 3 bases. The CDR3 is 14 amino acids. Germline V CDR1 and CDR2: SNHLY, FYNNEI. The DNA of the CDR3 is TGTGCCAGGACCCCAGCGGGGGGGACAGATACGCAGTATTTT. It codes for CARTPAGGTDTQYF.

The sample holds a few counts of this clone. The chain has TRBV10-3 and TRBJ2-7; possible D gene TRBD1, 5 bases. Deletions cut 4 bases from V and 5 bases from J, with 12 bases between. This CDR3 has 13 amino acids. Germline values: CDR1 ENHRY, CDR2 SYGVKD. CDR3: CAISAEPGNEQYV. The CDR3 DNA reads as TGTGCCATCAGTGCTGAGCCAGGGAACGAGCAGTACGTC.

The rearrangement links TRBV6-6 to TRBJ1-5; the match to TRBD1 covers 7 bases. Unmatched junction bases numbered 13, after V lost 10 bases and J lost 1 base. CDR3 length equals 16 residues. CDR1 is MNHNY and CDR2 is SVGAGI in the germline V gene (reference sequence). CDR3 loop: CATVDRATLSNQPQHF. DNA of the CDR3: TGTGCCACCGTAGACAGGGCCACCCTCAGCAATCAGCCCCAGCATTTT.

This chain links TRBV18 with TRBJ1-6; 7 positions agree with TRBD1. Germline CDR1 KGHSH, CDR2 LQKENI. The CDR3 runs 14 residues. Trimming at V came to 3 bases and at J to 6 bases, leaving 2 bases not matched to a gene. The CDR3 loop is CASSPRDSNSPLHF. The CDR3 nucleotides read TGTGCCAGCTCACCGCGGGACAGTAATTCACCCCTCCACTTT.